The clone carrying this TCR beta chain was counted a few times. These data come from a study of patients and donors after allogeneic stem cell transplantation. The CDR3 sequence is 17 residues long. Germline V gene lookup returns CDR1 SGHKS and CDR2 YYEKEE (reference sequence). The germline V and J ends were trimmed by 1 base and 5 bases, with 18 bases remaining between them. TCRdb passed the RT-PCR reads through MiXCR, listing each CDR3 protein once. In the table there are 150,000 to 200,000 distinct CDR3 sequences, 20% to 25% of which are singletons. This TCR came from a human donor who was either an allogeneic HSCT recipient or a stem cell or donor lymphocyte infusion donor (not recorded which). It is not recorded whose cells these are; they may come from a transplant donor. V gene TRBV5-5 combines with J gene TRBJ2-2, with D tentatively TRBD1 or TRBD2 (5 bases each). What was sequenced was blood, either unsorted or a sorted T cell fraction (not recorded which). The CDR3 DNA sequence: TGTGCCAGCAGCTTGTTCGGGACGGGGACCGGTACCGGGGAGCTGTTTTTT. Translated, it gives CASSLFGTGTGTGELFF.